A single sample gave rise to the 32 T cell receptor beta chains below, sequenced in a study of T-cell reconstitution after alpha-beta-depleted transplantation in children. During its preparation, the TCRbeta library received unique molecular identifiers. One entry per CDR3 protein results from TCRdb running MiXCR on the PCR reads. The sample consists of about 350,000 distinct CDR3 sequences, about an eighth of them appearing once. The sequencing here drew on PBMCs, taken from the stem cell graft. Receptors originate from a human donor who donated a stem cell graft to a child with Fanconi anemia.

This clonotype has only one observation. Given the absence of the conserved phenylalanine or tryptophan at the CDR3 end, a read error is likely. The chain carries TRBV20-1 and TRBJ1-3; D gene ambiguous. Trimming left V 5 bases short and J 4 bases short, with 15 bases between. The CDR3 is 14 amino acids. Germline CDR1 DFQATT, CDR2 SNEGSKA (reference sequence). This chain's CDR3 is CSARAPAMGNTIYY. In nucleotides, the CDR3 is TGCAGTGCTCGAGCCCCGGCAATGGGAAACACCATATATTAT.

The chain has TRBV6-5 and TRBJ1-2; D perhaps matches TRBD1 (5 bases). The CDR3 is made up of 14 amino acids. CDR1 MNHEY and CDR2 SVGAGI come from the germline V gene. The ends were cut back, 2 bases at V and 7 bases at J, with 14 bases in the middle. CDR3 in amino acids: CASSYGQGNVGYTF. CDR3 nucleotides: TGTGCCAGCAGTTACGGGCAGGGAAACGTTGGCTACACCTTC.

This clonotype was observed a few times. CDR3 in DNA: TGCGCCAGCAGCTGGAAGGAGAACACTGAAGCTTTCTTT. Its translation: CASSWKENTEAFF. The V gene is TRBV5-1, the J gene TRBJ1-1; unclear D gene. Trimming pared 3 bases from V and 1 base from J, leaving 7 bases between. This CDR3 is 13 amino acids long. Per germline, CDR1 SGHRS and CDR2 YFSETQ.

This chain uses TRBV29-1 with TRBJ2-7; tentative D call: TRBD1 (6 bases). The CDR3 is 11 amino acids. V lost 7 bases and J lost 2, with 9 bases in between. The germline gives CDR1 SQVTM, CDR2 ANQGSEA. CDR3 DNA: TGCAGCGCAGGGACAACCTACGAGCAGTACTTC. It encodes CSAGTTYEQYF.

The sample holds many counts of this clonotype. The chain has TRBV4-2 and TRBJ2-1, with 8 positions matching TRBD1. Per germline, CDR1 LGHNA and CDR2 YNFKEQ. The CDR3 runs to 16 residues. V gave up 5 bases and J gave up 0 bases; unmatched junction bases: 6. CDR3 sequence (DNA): TGTGCCAGCAGCTGGAGGGACAGGAACTCCTACAATGAGCAGTTCTTC. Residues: CASSWRDRNSYNEQFF.

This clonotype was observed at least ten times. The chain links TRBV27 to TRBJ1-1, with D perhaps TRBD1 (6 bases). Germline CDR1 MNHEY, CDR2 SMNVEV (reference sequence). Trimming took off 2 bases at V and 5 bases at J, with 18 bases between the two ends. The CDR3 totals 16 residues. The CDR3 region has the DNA TGTGCCAGCAGTTTAATACAGGGCGGGAGTGGTACTGAAGCTTTCTTT. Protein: CASSLIQGGSGTEAFF.

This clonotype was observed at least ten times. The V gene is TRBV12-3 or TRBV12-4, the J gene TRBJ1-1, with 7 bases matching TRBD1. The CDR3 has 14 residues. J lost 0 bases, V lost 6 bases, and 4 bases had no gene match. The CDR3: CASSRDSLNTEAFF. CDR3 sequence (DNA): TGTGCCAGCAGCCGGGACAGTCTGAACACTGAAGCTTTCTTT.

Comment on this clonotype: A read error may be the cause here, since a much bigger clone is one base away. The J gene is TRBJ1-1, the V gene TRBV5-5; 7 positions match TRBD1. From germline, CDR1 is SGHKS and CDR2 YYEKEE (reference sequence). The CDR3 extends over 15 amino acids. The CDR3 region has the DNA TGTGCCATCAGCTCGACAGGGTTGGCGAACACTGAAGCTTTCTTT. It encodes CAISSTGLANTEAFF.

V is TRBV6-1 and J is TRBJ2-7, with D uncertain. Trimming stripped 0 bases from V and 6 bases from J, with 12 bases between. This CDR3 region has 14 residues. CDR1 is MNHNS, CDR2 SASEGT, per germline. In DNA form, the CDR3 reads TGTGCCAGCAGTGAAGCGGCAGCCTTGGGCGAGCAGTACTTC. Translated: CASSEAAALGEQYF.

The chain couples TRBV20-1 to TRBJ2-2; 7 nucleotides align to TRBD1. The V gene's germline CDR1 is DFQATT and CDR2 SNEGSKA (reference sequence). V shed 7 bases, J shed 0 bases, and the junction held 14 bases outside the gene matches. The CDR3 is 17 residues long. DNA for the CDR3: TGCAGTGGACCCGGGACAGACGAGAACGCGAACACCGGGGAGCTGTTTTTT. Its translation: CSGPGTDENANTGELFF.

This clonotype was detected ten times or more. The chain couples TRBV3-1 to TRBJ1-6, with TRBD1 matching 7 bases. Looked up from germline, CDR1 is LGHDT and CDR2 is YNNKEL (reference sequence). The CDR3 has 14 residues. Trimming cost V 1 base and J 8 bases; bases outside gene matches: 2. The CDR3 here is CASSQGQGDSPLHF. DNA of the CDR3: TGTGCCAGCAGCCAAGGGCAGGGGGATTCACCCCTCCACTTT.

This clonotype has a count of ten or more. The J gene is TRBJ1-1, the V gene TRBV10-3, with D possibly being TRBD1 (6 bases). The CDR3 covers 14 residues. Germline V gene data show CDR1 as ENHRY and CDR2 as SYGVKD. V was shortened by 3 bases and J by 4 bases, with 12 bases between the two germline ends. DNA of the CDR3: TGTGCCATCAGTGAACAGGGAATGAGCACTGAAGCTTTCTTT. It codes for CAISEQGMSTEAFF.

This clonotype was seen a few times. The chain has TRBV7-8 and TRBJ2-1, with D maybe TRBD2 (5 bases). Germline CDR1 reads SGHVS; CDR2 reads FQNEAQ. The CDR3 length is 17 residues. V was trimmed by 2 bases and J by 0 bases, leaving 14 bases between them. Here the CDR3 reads CASSLSFDGDSYNEQFF. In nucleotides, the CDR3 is TGTGCCAGCAGCTTATCGTTTGACGGGGACTCCTACAATGAGCAGTTCTTC. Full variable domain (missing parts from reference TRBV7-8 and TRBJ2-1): GAGVSQSPRYKVAKRGQDVALRCDPISGHVSLFWYQQALGQGPEFLTYFQNEAQLDKSGLPSDRFFAERPEGSVSTLKIQRTQQEDSAVYLCASSLSFDGDSYNEQFFGPGTRLTVL.

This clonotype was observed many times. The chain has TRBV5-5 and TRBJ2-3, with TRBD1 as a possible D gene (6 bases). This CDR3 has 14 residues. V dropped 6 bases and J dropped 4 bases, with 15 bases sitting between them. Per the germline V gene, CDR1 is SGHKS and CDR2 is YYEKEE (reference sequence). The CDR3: CASTRTGTSDTQYF. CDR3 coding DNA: TGTGCCAGCACCCGAACAGGGACCTCAGATACGCAGTATTTT.

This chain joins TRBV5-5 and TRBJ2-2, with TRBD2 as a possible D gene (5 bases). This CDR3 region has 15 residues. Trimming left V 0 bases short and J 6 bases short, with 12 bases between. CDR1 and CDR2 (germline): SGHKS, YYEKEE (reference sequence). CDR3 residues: CASSLAVWESGELFF. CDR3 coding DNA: TGTGCCAGCAGCTTGGCAGTATGGGAGTCCGGGGAGCTGTTTTTT.

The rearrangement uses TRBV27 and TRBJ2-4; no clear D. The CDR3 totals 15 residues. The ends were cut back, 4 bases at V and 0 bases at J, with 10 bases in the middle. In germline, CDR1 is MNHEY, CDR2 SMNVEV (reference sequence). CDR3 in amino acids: CASSSLQRAKNIQYF. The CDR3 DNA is TGTGCCAGCAGTTCTCTACAGCGAGCCAAAAACATTCAGTACTTC.

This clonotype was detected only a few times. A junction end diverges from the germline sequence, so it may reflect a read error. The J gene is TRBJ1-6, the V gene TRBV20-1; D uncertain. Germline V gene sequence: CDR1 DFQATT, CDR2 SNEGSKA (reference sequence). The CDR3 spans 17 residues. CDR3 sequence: CCATNSGLSSYNSPLHF. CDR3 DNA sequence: TGCTGTGCTACAAACTCGGGGTTGAGCTCCTATAATTCACCCCTCCACTTT.

CDR3 in DNA: TGCGCCAGCAGCTCCCAAGCGGGGGGAGCCGGGGAGCTGTTTTTT. Its protein is CASSSQAGGAGELFF. The chain joins TRBV5-1 to TRBJ2-2; 9 positions match TRBD2. CDR1 and CDR2 from the germline V gene are SGHRS and YFSETQ. The CDR3 extends over 15 amino acids. V trimming: 3 bases; J trimming: 6 bases; junction bases outside the gene matches: 6.

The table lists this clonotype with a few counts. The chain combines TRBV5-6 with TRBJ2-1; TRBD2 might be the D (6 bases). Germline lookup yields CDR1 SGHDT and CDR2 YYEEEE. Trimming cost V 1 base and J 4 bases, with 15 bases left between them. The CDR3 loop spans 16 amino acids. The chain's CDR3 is CASSLPAGKEYNEQFF. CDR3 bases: TGTGCCAGCAGCTTGCCCGCGGGAAAAGAATACAATGAGCAGTTCTTC.

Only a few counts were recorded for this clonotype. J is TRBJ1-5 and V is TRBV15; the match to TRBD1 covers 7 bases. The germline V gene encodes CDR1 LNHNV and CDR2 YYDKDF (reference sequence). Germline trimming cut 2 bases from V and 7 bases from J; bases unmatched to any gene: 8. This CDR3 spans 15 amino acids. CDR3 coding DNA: TGTGCCACCAGCAGACTAAGGACAGGCGGACAGCCCCAGCATTTT. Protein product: CATSRLRTGGQPQHF.

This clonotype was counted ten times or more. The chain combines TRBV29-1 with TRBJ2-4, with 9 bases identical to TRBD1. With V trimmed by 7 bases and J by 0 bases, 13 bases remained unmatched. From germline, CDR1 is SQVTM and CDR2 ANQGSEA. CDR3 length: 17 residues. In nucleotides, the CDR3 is TGCAGCGCTCAGACAGGGGGAGGAAGTAGAGCCAAAAACATTCAGTACTTC. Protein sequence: CSAQTGGGSRAKNIQYF.

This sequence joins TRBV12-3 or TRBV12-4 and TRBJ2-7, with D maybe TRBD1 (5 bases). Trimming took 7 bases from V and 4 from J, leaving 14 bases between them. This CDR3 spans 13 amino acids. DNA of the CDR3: TGTGCCAGCACCTTAAGGGGTCTTTACGAGCAGTACTTC. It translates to CASTLRGLYEQYF.

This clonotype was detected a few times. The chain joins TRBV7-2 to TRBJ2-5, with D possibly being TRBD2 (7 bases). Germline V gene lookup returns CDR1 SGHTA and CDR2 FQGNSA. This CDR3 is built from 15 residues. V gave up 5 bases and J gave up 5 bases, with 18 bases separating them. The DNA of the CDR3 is TGTGCCAGCAGCCTCCCCAGGGGAGGGACTGAGACCCAGTACTTC. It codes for CASSLPRGGTETQYF.

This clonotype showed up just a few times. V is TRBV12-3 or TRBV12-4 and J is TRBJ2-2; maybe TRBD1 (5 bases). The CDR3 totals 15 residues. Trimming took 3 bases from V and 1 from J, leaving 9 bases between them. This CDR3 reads CASSFGHLNTGELFF. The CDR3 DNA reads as TGTGCCAGCAGTTTTGGACACTTGAACACCGGGGAGCTGTTTTTT.

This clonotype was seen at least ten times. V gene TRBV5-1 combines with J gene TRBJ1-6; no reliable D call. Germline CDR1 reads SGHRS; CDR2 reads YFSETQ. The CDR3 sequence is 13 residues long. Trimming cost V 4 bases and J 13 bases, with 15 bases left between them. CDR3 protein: CASSPREGTPLHF. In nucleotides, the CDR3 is TGCGCCAGCAGCCCGCGTGAAGGTACCCCCCTCCACTTT.

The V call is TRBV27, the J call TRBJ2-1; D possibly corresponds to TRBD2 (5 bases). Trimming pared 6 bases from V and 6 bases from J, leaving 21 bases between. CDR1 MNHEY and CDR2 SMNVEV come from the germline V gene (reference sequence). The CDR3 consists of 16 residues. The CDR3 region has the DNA TGTGCCAGCAGAATACACTTCGGACTGAAGGGCAATGAGCAGTTCTTC. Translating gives CASRIHFGLKGNEQFF.

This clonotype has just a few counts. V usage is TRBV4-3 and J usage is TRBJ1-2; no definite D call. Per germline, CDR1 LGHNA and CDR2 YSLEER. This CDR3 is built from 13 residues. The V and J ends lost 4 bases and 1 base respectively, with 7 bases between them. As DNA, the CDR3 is TGCGCCAGCAGCCCGACGGTTAACTATGGCTACACCTTC. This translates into CASSPTVNYGYTF.

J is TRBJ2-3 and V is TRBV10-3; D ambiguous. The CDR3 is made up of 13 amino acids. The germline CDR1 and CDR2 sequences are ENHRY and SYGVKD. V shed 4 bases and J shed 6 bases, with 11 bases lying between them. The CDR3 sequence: CAISAGLSDTQYF. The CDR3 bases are TGTGCCATCAGTGCCGGGTTGTCGGATACGCAGTATTTT.

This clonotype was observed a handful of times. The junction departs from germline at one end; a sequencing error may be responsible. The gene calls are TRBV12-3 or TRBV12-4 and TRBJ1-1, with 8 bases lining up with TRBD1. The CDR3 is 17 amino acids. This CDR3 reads CASIFYDIWTGNAEAFF. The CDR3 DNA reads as TGTGCCAGCATCTTTTACGATATCTGGACAGGGAACGCTGAAGCTTTCTTT.

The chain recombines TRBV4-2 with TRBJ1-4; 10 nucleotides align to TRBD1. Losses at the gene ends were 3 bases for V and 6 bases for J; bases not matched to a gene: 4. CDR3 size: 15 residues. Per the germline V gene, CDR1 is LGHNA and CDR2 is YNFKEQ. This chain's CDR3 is CASSQSTGGYEKLFF. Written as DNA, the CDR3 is TGTGCCAGCAGCCAGTCGACAGGGGGCTATGAAAAACTGTTTTTT.

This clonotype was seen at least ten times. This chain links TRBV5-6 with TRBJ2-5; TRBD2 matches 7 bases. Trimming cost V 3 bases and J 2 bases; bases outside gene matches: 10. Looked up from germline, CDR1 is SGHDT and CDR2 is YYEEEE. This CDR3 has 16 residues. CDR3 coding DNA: TGTGCCAGCAGCTCGAGTTGGGGGGGGGTTCAAGAGACCCAGTACTTC. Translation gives CASSSSWGGVQETQYF.

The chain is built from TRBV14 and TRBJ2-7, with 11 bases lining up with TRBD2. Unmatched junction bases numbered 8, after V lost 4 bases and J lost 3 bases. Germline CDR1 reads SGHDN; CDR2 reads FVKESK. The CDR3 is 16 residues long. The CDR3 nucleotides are TGTGCCAGCAGCCCCGTTCTAGCGGGGGGCCTCTACGAGCAGTACTTC. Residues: CASSPVLAGGLYEQYF.